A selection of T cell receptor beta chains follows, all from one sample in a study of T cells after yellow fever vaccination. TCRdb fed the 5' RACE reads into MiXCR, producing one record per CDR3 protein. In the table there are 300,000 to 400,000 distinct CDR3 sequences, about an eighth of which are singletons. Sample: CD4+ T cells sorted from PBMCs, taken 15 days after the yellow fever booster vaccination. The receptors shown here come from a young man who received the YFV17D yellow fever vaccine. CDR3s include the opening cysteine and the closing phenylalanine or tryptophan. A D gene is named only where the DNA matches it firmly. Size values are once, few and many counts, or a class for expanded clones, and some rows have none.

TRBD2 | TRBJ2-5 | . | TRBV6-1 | CASRRFASGGEETQYF | TGTGCCAGCAGGCGATTCGCTAGCGGGGGGGAAGAGACCCAGTACTTC
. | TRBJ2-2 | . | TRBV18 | CASSPMKQDLNTGELFF | TGTGCCAGCTCACCAATGAAGCAGGATCTAAACACCGGGGAGCTGTTTTTT
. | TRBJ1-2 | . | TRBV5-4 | CASSFRATADDYGYTF | TGTGCCAGCAGCTTCAGAGCGACGGCAGATGACTATGGCTACACCTTC
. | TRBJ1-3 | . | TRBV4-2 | CATRGVDSGNTIYF | TGTGCCACTCGAGGAGTGGACTCTGGAAACACCATATATTTT
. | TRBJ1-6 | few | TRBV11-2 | CASSSQVYNSPLHF | TGTGCCAGCAGCTCACAGGTCTATAATTCACCCCTCCACTTT
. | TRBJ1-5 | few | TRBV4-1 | CASSQLTGSNQPQHF | TGCGCCAGCAGCCAACTTACAGGGAGCAATCAGCCCCAGCATTTT
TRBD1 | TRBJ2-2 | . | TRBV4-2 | CAISQYRGLDTGELFF | TGTGCCATCAGCCAGTACAGGGGGCTGGACACCGGGGAGCTGTTTTTT
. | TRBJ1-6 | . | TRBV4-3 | CASSQDSVVGNSPLHF | TGCGCCAGCAGCCAAGATTCCGTGGTAGGCAATTCACCCCTCCACTTT
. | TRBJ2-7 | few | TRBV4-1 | CASSQDRFSTYEQYF | TGCGCCAGCAGCCAAGACAGGTTTTCAACCTACGAGCAGTACTTC
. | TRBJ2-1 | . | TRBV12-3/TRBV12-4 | CASSLRASSYNEQFF | TGTGCCAGCAGTTTAAGGGCCTCGTCCTACAATGAGCAGTTCTTC
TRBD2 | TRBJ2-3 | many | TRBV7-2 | CASSFLADSTDTQYF | TGTGCCAGCAGCTTCCTAGCGGACAGCACAGATACGCAGTATTTT
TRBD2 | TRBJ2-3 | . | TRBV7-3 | CASSGGTSPTADTQYF | TGTGCCAGCAGCGGGGGGACTAGCCCTACTGCAGATACGCAGTATTTT
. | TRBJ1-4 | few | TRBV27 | CASSSSPDSNEKLFF | TGTGCCAGCAGTTCCTCACCCGACAGTAATGAAAAACTGTTTTTT
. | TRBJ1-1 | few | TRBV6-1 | CASRKDPPITEAFF | TGTGCCAGTCGAAAAGACCCGCCGATCACTGAAGCTTTCTTT
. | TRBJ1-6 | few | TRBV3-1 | CASSRGEQGNSPLHF | TGTGCCAGCAGCCGGGGGGAGCAGGGGAATTCACCCCTCCACTTT
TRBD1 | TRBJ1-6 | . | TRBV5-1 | CASSLDLGQGFHSPLHF | TGCGCCAGCAGCTTGGACCTGGGACAGGGATTCCATTCACCCCTCCACTTT
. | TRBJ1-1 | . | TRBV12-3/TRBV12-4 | CASSFGQGLVNTEAFF | TGTGCCAGCAGTTTCGGTCAGGGATTGGTGAACACTGAAGCTTTCTTT
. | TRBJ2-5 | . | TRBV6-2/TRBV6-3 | CASSYGGVETQYF | TGTGCCAGCAGTTACGGTGGCGTGGAGACCCAGTACTTC
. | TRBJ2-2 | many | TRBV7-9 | CASSLQGDGELFF | TGTGCCAGCAGCTTACAGGGAGACGGGGAGCTGTTTTTT